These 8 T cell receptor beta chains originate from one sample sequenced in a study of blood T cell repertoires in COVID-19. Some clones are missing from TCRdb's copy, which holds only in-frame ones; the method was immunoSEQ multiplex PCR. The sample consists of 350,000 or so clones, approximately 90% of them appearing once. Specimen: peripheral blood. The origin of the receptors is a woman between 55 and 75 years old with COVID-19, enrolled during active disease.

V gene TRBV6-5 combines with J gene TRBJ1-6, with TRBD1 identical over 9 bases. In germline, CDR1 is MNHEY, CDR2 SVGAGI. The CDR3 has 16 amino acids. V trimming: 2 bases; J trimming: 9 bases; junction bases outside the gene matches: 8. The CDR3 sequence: CASSYQMGQGTSPLHF. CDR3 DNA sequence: TGTGCCAGCAGTTACCAGATGGGACAGGGAACTTCACCCCTCCACTTT.

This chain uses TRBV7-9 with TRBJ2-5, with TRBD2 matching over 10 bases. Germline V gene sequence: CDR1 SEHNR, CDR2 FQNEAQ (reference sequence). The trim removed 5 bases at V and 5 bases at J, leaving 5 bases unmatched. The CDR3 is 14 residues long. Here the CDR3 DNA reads TGTGCCAGCAGCCCGGGACTAGCGCGGGAGACCCAGTACTTC. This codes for CASSPGLARETQYF.

CDR3: CASSWITGGIQTQYF. The DNA of the CDR3 is TGTGCCAGCAGCTGGATAACAGGGGGTATTCAGACCCAGTACTTC. V usage is TRBV6-5 and J usage is TRBJ2-5; 8 bases are shared with TRBD1. The germline V gene has CDR1 MNHEY and CDR2 SVGAGI. The CDR3 totals 15 residues. J gave up 6 bases and V 6 bases, and 12 bases lay outside the gene matches.

The CDR3 DNA reads as TGTGCCAGCAGCCAGTACAGGGGGGAAACTGAAGCTTTCTTT. It is translated as CASSQYRGETEAFF. The chain recombines TRBV7-6 with TRBJ1-1; 8 bases line up with TRBD1. The CDR3 has 14 residues. V lost 5 bases and J lost 5; bases outside the gene matches: 7. Germline-derived CDR1 and CDR2 are SGHVS and FNYEAQ.

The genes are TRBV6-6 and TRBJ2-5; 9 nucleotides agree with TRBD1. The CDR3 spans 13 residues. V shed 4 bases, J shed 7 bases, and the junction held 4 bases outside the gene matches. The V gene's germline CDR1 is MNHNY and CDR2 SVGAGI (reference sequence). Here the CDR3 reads CASSSGQGRTQYF. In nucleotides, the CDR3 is TGTGCCAGCAGTTCGGGACAGGGACGGACCCAGTACTTC.

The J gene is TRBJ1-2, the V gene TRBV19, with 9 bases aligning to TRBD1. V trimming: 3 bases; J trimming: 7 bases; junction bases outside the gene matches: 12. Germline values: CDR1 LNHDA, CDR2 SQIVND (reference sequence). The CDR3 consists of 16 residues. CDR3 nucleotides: TGTGCCAGTAGTATTGGGTTCGGGACAGGGAGTCGTGGCTACACCTTC. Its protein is CASSIGFGTGSRGYTF.

The CDR3 nucleotides are TGTGCCAGCAACCCGGAGATGAACACTGAAGCTTTCTTT. Translated, it gives CASNPEMNTEAFF. This chain connects TRBV2 to TRBJ1-1, with D uncertain. The V gene lost 7 bases and the J gene lost 0 bases, with 9 bases spanning the gap. The CDR3 is made up of 13 amino acids. Germline V gene sequence: CDR1 SNHLY, CDR2 FYNNEI.

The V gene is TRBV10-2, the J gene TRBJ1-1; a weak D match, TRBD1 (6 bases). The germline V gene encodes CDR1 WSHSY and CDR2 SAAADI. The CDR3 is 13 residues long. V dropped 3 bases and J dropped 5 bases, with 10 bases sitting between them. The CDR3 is CASSEQGGTEAFF. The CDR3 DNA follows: TGCGCCAGCAGTGAACAGGGAGGGACTGAAGCTTTCTTT.